This T cell receptor (beta chain) was identified during a study of T cell responses to AZD1222 COVID-19 vaccine. Only in-frame clones appear in the TCRdb table, and some are missing; sequencing was by immunoSEQ multiplex PCR. The profile shows about 94,000 clones, around 87% of them singletons. The CDR3 length is 20 residues. Germline V CDR1 and CDR2: GTSNPN, SVGIG (reference sequence). After removal of 3 bases from V and 2 bases from J, the junction contained 11 bases not matched to a gene. This material consisted of peripheral blood, taken 28 days after the second AZD1222 dose. This receptor was identified in an adult who received the AZD1222 COVID-19 vaccine. This sequence joins TRBV30 and TRBJ2-6, with 15 bases that match TRBD2. The CDR3 sequence: CAWSTLRTSGRGTGANVLTF. The CDR3 DNA reads TGTGCCTGGAGCACTCTACGGACTAGCGGGAGGGGTACTGGGGCCAACGTCCTGACTTTC.